This TCR beta chain is from a study of T cell responses to AZD1222 COVID-19 vaccine. The V end was cut by 0 bases, the J end by 5 bases, with 12 bases between. CDR1 is SGHRS, CDR2 YFSETQ, per germline. The CDR3 spans 15 residues. Profiling relied on immunoSEQ multiplex PCR, and the TCRdb table lists in-frame clones only, not all of them. The sample consists of some 69,000 clones, roughly 87% of them appearing once. The specimen comprised peripheral blood, sampled on day 0 of AZD1222 vaccination. The receptor's source is an adult in good health. This chain connects TRBV5-1 to TRBJ2-1; no reliable D call. The CDR3 region is CASSLVSQRNNEQFF. In DNA form, the CDR3 reads TGCGCCAGCAGCTTGGTAAGCCAGAGAAACAATGAGCAGTTCTTC.